This TCR beta chain emerged from a study of blood T cell repertoires in COVID-19. Study information: COVID-19 samples collected from the United States, Italy and Spain covered acute and convalescent phases.

The V and J ends lost 2 bases and 3 bases respectively, with 7 bases between them. CDR3 length: 13 amino acids. Per germline, CDR1 SGHTA and CDR2 FQGNSA. As processed by the authors: Estimates of nucleated cell counts were drawn from the amplification of reference gene primers. Here immunoSEQ multiplex PCR was the method, and the copy in TCRdb shows in-frame clones only, minus some. That table furnishes V, J and clone size, whereas the DNA furnished D and trimming. The profile shows under 350,000 clones, roughly nine tenths of them singletons. A Seattle source enrolled patients during active infection and followed them longitudinally.

The gene calls are TRBV7-2 and TRBJ1-1; D ambiguous. This clonotype was sampled from a woman aged 30 to 39 with COVID-19, enrolled during active disease. The sequencing input was peripheral blood. In DNA form, the CDR3 reads TGTGCCAGCAGCTTACAGGACTACACTGAAGCTTTCTTT. Translating it yields CASSLQDYTEAFF.